Described below is a single T cell receptor beta chain sequence and its context. What it recognizes is unknown. These data originate in a study of stem cell transplantation in POMP-related autoinflammatory disease. Study-wide context: CD8+ T cells were low and CD4+ cells naive-skewed before transplant. DNA chimerism showed 100% graft donor engraftment of neutrophils and platelets through one year.

Sequencing was performed with immunoSEQ multiplex PCR; in TCRdb, only in-frame clones are kept and a portion is missing. The table includes approximately 65,000 clones, around 90% detected once. PRAID combined immunodeficiency and autoinflammation. With 3 bases removed from V and 2 bases from J, the gap between germline ends came to 13 bases. CDR1 MGHDK and CDR2 SYGVNS come from the germline V gene. The CDR3 has 15 amino acids. The study, taken as a whole, reports: In patients with PRAID, every analyzed T-cell subset tended to show lower diversity and higher clonality.

The V call is TRBV25-1, the J call TRBJ1-2, with a weak D call TRBD1 (5 bases). This sequence originates from a human patient with POMP-related autoinflammation and immune dysregulation (PRAID). Among the T cells, some may be from the graft donor. The specimen comprised CD4+ T cells from PBMCs, sampled after stem cell transplantation. CDR3 bases: TGTGCCAGCAGTGAGGTCCGGGACTCAAACTATGGCTACACCTTC. Amino acid sequence: CASSEVRDSNYGYTF.